Only one count was recorded for the clone carrying this T cell receptor (beta chain). Other DNA variants within this sample encode the same CDR3. This CDR3 has 14 residues. V lost 0 bases and J 3 bases, leaving 9 bases between the germline ends. From germline, CDR1 is SGHRS and CDR2 YFSETQ. Measured with immunoSEQ multiplex PCR; TCRdb has only the in-frame clones, and not every one. The data contain over 150,000 clones, roughly 92% of them singletons. The entry originates in a study of control samples from healthy donors and cancer patients. This rearrangement joins TRBV5-1 to TRBJ2-5, with D possibly TRBD1 on 5 matching bases. The clonotype originates from a man aged 30 to 39 in good health. The sequencing sample was made of blood. Written as DNA, the CDR3 is TGCGCCAGCAGCTTGGCAGACAGAAAAGAGACCCAGTACTTC. This sequence encodes CASSLADRKETQYF.